This T cell receptor beta chain was identified during a study of PD-1 blockade in mismatch repair-deficient tumors. Overall study findings and caveats: Rapid post-treatment expansion, then contraction, generally preceding radiologic response, marked tumor-resident clones.

With 0 bases removed from V and 7 bases from J, the gap between germline ends came to 9 bases. CDR3 length: 14 residues. The germline V gene has CDR1 SGHTA and CDR2 FQGTGA. PCR or immunohistochemistry showed mismatch repair deficiency in every enrolled patient. Three pembrolizumab responders had their TCRs sequenced. Libraries were prepared by immunoSEQ multiplex PCR; TCRdb keeps only in-frame clonotypes and omits some of them. Of some 48,000 clones listed, approximately 81% are singletons. Turning to this clone: Its specificity is not known.

The sequencing used peripheral blood, collected more than 19 weeks after starting pembrolizumab. This clonotype originated in an adult with mismatch repair-deficient cancer. The chain links TRBV7-3 to TRBJ2-2; D may correspond to TRBD1 or TRBD2 (5 bases each). CDR3 nucleotides: TGTGCCAGCAGCTTAACGAGGGACCTCGGGGAGCTGTTTTTT. This codes for CASSLTRDLGELFF. The full variable domain, its missing parts supplied by reference TRBV7-3 and TRBJ2-2, is GAGVSQTPSNKVTEKGKYVELRCDPISGHTALYWYRQSLGQGPEFLIYFQGTGAADDSGLPNDRFFAVRPEGSVSTLKIQRTERGDSAVYLCASSLTRDLGELFFGEGSRLTVL.